This TCR beta chain was profiled in a study of T cell responses to AZD1222 COVID-19 vaccine. The germline V gene has CDR1 SGHVS and CDR2 FQNEAQ. The CDR3 runs to 14 residues. Trimming left V 5 bases short and J 0 bases short, with 11 bases between. The table came from immunoSEQ multiplex PCR; TCRdb's copy has only in-frame clones and leaves some out. The sample lists fewer than 100,000 clones, about 85% occurring once. The chain uses TRBV7-8 and TRBJ2-7; D may be TRBD1 or TRBD2 (5 bases each). The sequence derives from an adult in good health. The sample in question was peripheral blood, obtained on day 0 of AZD1222 vaccination. For the CDR3, the DNA is TGTGCCAGCAGCCAGGGACGGGACTCCTACGAGCAGTACTTC. It codes for CASSQGRDSYEQYF.